The T cell receptor (beta chain) described here comes from a study of regulatory T cells in long-lasting Graves disease. Study-level information: Treatment with antithyroid drugs for over 5 years, together with positive TSH receptor antibodies, meant persistent Graves' disease.

Time point in this sample: persistent/refractory GD, antithyroid drugs over 5 years with positive TRAb. PBMC RNA was the source of the TCR library. The V and J ends lost 1 base and 7 bases respectively, with 8 bases between them. The CDR3 runs 11 residues. Looked up from germline, CDR1 is GTSNPN and CDR2 is SVGIG (reference sequence). In building TCR beta libraries, iRepertoire HTBI primers were used together with Arm-PCR of CDR3 regions. MiXCR was run by TCRdb on the multiplex PCR reads, yielding one entry per CDR3 protein. The profile covers 400,000 to 600,000 distinct CDR3 sequences, with 20% to 25% appearing a single time and 6.5% to 9% taken by the ten largest.

V gene TRBV30 combines with J gene TRBJ2-7; no clear D gene. The clonotype comes from a female donor with Graves disease. The sample here was peripheral blood mononuclear cells (PBMCs), taken when the disease was refractory, from a patient treated with antithyroid drugs. The CDR3 region has the DNA TGTGCCTGGAGTGACCCCTGGGAGCAGTACTTC. Translating it yields CAWSDPWEQYF.